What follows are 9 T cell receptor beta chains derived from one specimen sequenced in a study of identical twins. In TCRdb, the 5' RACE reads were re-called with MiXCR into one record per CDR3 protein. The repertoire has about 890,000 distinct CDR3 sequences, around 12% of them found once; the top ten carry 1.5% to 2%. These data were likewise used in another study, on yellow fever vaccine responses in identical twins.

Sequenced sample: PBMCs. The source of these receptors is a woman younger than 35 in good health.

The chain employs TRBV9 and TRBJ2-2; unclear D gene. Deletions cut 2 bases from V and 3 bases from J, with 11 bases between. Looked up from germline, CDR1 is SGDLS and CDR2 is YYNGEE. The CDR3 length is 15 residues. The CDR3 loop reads CASSVWASDTGELFF. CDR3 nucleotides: TGTGCCAGCAGCGTTTGGGCCTCGGACACCGGGGAGCTGTTTTTT.

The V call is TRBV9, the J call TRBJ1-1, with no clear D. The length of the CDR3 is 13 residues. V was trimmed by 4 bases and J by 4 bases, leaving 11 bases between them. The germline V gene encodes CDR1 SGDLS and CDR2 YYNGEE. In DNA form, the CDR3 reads TGTGCCAGCAGCCCCCGCAGGAGCACTGAAGCTTTCTTT. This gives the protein CASSPRRSTEAFF.

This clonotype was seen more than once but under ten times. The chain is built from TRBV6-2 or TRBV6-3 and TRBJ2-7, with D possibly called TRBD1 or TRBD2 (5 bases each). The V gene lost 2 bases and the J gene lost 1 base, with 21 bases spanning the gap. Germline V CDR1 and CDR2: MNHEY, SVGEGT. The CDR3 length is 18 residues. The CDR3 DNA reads TGTGCCAGCAGTTACACGAGGTGGGGGAGCTCGACGTCCTACGAGCAGTACGTC. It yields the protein CASSYTRWGSSTSYEQYV.

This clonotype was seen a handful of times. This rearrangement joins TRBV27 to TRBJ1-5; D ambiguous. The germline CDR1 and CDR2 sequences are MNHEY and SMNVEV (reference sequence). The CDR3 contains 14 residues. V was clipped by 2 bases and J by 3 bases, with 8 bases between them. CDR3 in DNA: TGTGCCAGCAGTTTAGCCAGGAACAATCAGCCCCAGCATTTT. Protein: CASSLARNNQPQHF.

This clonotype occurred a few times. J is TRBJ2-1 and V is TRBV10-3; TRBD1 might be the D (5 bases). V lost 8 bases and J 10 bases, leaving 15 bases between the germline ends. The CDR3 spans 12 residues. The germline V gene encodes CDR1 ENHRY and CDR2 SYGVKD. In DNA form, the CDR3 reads TGTGCCATCTGGCAGGGTTTAGGGGAGCAGTTCTTC. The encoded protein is CAIWQGLGEQFF.

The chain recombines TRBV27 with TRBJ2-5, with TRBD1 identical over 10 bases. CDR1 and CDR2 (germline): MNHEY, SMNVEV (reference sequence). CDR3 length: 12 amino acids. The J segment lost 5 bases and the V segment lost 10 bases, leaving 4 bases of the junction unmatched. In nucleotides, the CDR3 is TGTGCCACCCCGGACAGGGGGGAGACCCAGTACTTC. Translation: CATPDRGETQYF.

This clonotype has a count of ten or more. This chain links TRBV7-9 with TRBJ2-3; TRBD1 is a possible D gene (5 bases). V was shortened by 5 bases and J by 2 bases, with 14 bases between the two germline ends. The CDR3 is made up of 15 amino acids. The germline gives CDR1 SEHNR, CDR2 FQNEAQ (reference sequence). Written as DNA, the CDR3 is TGTGCCAGCAGCCTGGGGCAGTTTGCCACAGATACGCAGTATTTT. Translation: CASSLGQFATDTQYF.

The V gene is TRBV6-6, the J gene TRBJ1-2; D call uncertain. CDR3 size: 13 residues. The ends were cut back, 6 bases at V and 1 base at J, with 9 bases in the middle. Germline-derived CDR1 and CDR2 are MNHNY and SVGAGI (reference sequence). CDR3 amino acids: CASRAVLNYGYTF. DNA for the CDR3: TGTGCCAGCAGAGCGGTCCTTAACTATGGCTACACCTTC.

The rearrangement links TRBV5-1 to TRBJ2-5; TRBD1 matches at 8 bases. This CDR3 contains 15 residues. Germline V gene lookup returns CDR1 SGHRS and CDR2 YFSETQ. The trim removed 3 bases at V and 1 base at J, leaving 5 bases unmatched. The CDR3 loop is CASSSTGDFQETQYF. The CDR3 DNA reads TGCGCCAGCAGCTCGACAGGGGACTTCCAAGAGACCCAGTACTTC.